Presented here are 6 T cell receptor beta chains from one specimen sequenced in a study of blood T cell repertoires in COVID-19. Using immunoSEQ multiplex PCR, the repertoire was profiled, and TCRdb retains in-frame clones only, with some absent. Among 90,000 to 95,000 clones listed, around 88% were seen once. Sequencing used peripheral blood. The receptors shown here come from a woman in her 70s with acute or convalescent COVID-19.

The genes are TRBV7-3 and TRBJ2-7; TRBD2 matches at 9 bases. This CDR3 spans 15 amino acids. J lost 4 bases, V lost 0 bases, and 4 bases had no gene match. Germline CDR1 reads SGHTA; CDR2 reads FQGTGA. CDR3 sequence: CASSLTAGGLYEQYF. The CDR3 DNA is TGTGCCAGCAGCTTAACAGCGGGAGGTTTATACGAGCAGTACTTC.

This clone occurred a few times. CDR3 nucleotide sequence: TGTGCCAGCAGCCCGGGACAGGGATGGGAGACCCAGTACTTC. Translated: CASSPGQGWETQYF. This rearrangement joins TRBV5-8 to TRBJ2-5; 9 bases fit TRBD1. With V trimmed by 4 bases and J by 5 bases, 6 bases remained unmatched. Looked up from germline, CDR1 is SGHTS and CDR2 is YDEGEE. The CDR3 loop spans 14 amino acids.

CDR3 nucleotides: TGTGCCAGCACCCAAAGCCGGGGGGGCAATGAGCAGTTCTTC. Amino acid sequence: CASTQSRGGNEQFF. The gene calls are TRBV11-2 and TRBJ2-1; 8 bases align to TRBD2. CDR1 and CDR2 (germline): SGHAT, FQNNGV. V gave up 7 bases and J gave up 6 bases; unmatched junction bases: 8. The CDR3 runs to 14 residues.

In DNA form, the CDR3 reads TGTGCCAGCAGTTATGAGGGCCGGTCGCAGTACTTC. It encodes CASSYEGRSQYF. The J gene is TRBJ2-7, the V gene TRBV6-5; D is possibly TRBD2 (5 bases). The CDR3 is made up of 12 amino acids. The germline V gene has CDR1 MNHEY and CDR2 SVGAGI. Trimming shortened V by 3 bases and J by 9 bases, and 12 bases separated the two germline ends.

CDR3 in amino acids: CASSYRTSGSPDEQYF. The CDR3 coding sequence is TGTGCCAGCAGCTATCGGACTAGCGGGAGTCCCGACGAGCAGTACTTC. V is TRBV7-8 and J is TRBJ2-7, with 13 bases fitting TRBD2. J gave up 5 bases and V 4 bases, and 8 bases lay outside the gene matches. This CDR3 is built from 16 residues. Germline-derived CDR1 and CDR2 are SGHVS and FQNEAQ.

The CDR3 here is CASSIQSTGGNEQFF. The CDR3 nucleotides read TGTGCCAGTAGTATTCAATCGACAGGGGGGAATGAGCAGTTCTTC. This chain uses TRBV19 with TRBJ2-1; 9 nucleotides agree with TRBD1. Germline-derived CDR1 and CDR2 are LNHDA and SQIVND (reference sequence). The CDR3 is 15 residues long. J lost 7 bases, V lost 3 bases, and 7 bases had no gene match.